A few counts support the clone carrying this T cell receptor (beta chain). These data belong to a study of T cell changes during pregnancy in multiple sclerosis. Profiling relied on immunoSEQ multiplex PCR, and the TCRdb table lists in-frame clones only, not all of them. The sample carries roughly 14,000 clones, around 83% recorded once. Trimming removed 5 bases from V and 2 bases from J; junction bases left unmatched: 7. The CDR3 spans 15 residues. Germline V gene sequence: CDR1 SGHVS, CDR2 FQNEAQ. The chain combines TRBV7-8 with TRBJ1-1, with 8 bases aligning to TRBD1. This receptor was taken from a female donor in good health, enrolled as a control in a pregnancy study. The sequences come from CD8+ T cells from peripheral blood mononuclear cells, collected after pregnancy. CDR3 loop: CASSTSQGENTEAFF. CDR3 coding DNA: TGTGCCAGCAGCACCTCACAGGGGGAAAACACTGAAGCTTTCTTT.